This TCR beta chain was captured in a study of graft-versus-host responses after intestinal transplantation. Broader study findings: Some patients had graft-donor T cell macrochimerism. In their allografts, the ratios of graft-versus-host to host-versus-graft T cell clones were high. Present in recipient marrow, GvH clones included some that appeared first in ileum or blood.

TCRdb's copy holds only in-frame clones and misses some; the assay was immunoSEQ multiplex PCR. Counted here are 73,000 or so clones, 90% occurring once; the ten biggest clones make up 4%. CDR3 length: 12 residues. The germline V gene encodes CDR1 SGDLS and CDR2 YYNGEE. The V gene lost 4 bases and the J gene lost 15 bases, with 14 bases spanning the gap. Comment on this clone: Antigen specificity is unknown.

This TCR derives from a human donor who was the organ donor for an intestinal transplant. V and J are TRBV9 and TRBJ1-6, with D unresolved. This material consisted of unstimulated CD8+ T cells sorted from spleen or lymph node cells, taken before transplant. CDR3 sequence (DNA): TGTGCCAGCAGCCCCCAGTCCGGACTCCTCCACTTT. Amino acids: CASSPQSGLLHF.